Given below is one T cell receptor beta chain in context. Trimming removed 1 base from V and 4 bases from J, with 20 bases in between. The CDR3 runs 18 residues. These data originate in a study of blood T cell repertoires in COVID-19. For the study at large: Collection of acute and convalescent COVID-19 samples took place in the United States, Italy and Spain. The analysed material was cDNA or gDNA that came from T cells, B-cell-depleted T cells, or PBMCs.

Authors' data handling: Amplification from reference gene primers served as the basis for estimated nucleated cell counts. The table came from immunoSEQ multiplex PCR; TCRdb's copy has only in-frame clones and leaves some out. V, J and clone size are taken as reported in that table, and D and trimming were inferred from the DNA itself. The sample has roughly 280,000 clones; 87% are singletons. V is TRBV23-1 and J is TRBJ1-5; D gene ambiguous. TRBV23-1 is designated an ORF whose function remains uncertain. This clonotype was sampled from a woman aged 50 to 60 who had recovered from COVID-19. Material: peripheral blood. Written as DNA, the CDR3 is TGCGCCAGCAGTCAATATCCCCAGGTTTCAGAGCCGAATCAGCCCCAGCATTTT. This translates into CASSQYPQVSEPNQPQHF.